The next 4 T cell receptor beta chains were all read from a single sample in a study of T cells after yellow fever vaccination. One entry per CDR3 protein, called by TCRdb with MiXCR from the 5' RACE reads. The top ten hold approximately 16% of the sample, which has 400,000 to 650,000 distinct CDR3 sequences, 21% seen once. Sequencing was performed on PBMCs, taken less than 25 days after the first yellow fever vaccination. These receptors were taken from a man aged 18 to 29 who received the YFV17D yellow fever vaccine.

The CDR3 loop is CASSPGLSPGETQYF. The CDR3, as DNA: TGTGCCAGCAGCCCGGGACTCTCGCCGGGGGAGACCCAGTACTTC. The V gene is TRBV7-7, the J gene TRBJ2-5; maybe TRBD2 (6 bases). Germline assignment: CDR1 SSHAT and CDR2 FNYEAQ (reference sequence). The CDR3 totals 15 residues. The V and J ends lost 5 bases and 5 bases respectively, with 18 bases between them.

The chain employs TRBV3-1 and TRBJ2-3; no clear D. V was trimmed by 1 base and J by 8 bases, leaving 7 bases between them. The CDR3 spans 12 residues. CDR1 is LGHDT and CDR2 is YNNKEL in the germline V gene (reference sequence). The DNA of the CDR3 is TGTGCCAGCAGCCAAGTACCGGGTACGCAGTATTTT. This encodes CASSQVPGTQYF.

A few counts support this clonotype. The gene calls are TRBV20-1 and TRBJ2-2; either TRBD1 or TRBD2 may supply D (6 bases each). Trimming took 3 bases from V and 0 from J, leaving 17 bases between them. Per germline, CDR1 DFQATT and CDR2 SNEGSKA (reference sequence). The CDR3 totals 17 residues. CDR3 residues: CSASGGLPFANTGELFF. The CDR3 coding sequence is TGCAGTGCTAGCGGGGGCTTACCCTTTGCGAACACCGGGGAGCTGTTTTTT.

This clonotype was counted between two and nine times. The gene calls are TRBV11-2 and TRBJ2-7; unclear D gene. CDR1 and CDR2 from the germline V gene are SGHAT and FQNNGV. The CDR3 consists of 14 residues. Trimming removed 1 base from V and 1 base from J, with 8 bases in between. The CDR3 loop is CASSLAANSYEQYV. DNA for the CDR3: TGTGCCAGCAGCTTAGCCGCAAATTCCTACGAGCAGTACGTC.